This T cell receptor (beta chain) was found in a study of tumor-infiltrating lymphocytes in primary liver carcinoma. Study-wide context: These patients were men and women whose ages were 30 to 69 years. Per sample, productive TCRbeta reads numbered roughly 3.5 to 7.13 million, similar across tissue types.

CDR3 length equals 13 residues. V gave up 4 bases and J gave up 4 bases, with 10 bases separating them. Germline-derived CDR1 and CDR2 are SGHAT and FQDESV (reference sequence). Out of unsorted whole blood came the blood RNA, and germline DNA was extracted as well. Study-wide points: For tumor-adjacent and tumor-blood pairs, overlap was less than that seen for tumor region pairs.

Constant-region priming of about 500 ng total RNA yielded TCR beta cDNA. Investigators got TCR beta libraries out of three nested multiplex PCR rounds, done with slightly modified ARM-PCR. The study ran its first two PCR rounds for roughly 10 cycles each, using TRBV1-TRBV30 forward primers and a C-beta reverse primer. TCRdb reprocessed the multiplex PCR reads via MiXCR and lists one record per CDR3 protein. The sample contains approximately 330,000 distinct CDR3 sequences, less than 70% of which appear only once. A note on this clonotype: Its antigen is currently unknown.

This rearrangement joins TRBV11-1 to TRBJ1-2, with D unclear. The sample taken for sequencing was peripheral blood. This clonotype was sampled from a man aged 40-50 years with primary liver carcinoma and hepatitis B virus infection. In DNA form, the CDR3 reads TGTGCCAGCAGCTCACGGGTGGCCTATGGCTACACCTTC. Translating it yields CASSSRVAYGYTF.